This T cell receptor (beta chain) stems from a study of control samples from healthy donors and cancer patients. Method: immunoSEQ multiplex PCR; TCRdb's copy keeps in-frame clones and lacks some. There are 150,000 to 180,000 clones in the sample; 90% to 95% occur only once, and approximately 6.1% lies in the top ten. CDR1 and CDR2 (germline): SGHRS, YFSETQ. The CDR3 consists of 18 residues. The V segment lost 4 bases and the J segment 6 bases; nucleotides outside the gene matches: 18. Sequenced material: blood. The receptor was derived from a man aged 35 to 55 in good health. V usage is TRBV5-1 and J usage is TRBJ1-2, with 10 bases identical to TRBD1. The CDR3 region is CASSRYGDRGQKNDGYTF. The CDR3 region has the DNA TGCGCCAGCAGCCGGTACGGGGACAGGGGACAGAAGAACGATGGCTACACCTTC.